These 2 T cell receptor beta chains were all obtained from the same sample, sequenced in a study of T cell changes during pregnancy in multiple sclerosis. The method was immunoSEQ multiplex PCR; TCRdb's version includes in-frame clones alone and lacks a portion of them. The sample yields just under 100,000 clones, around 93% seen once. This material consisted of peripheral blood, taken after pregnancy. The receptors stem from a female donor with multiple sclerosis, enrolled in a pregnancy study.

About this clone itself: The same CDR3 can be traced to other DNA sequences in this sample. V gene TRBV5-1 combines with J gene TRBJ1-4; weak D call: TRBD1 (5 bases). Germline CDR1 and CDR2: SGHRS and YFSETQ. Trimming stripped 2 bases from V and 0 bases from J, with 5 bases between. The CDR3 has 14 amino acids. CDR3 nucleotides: TGCGCCAGCAGCTTACAGGCAACTAATGAAAAACTGTTTTTT. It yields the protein CASSLQATNEKLFF.

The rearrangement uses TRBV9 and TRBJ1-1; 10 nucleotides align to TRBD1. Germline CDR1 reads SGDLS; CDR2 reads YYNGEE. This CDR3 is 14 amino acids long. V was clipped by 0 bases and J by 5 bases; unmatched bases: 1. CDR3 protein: CASSVGTGGTEAFF. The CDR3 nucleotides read TGTGCCAGCAGCGTAGGGACAGGGGGGACTGAAGCTTTCTTT.